A selection of T cell receptor beta chains follows, all from one sample in a study of beta chain features in type 1 diabetes. Assay: immunoSEQ multiplex PCR; the TCRdb copy retains only in-frame clones and omits some. Here the sample spans roughly 700,000 clones, 13% being singletons. The sequencing sample was made of naive CD4+ T cells from blood. These receptors were collected from a young man with type 1 diabetes. Both conserved end residues are part of each CDR3. D genes are given only for firm matches. Where a row states a size, it is once, few, many or the class of an expanded clone; other rows omit it.

d_gene | j_gene | v_gene | abundance | len | CDR3nt | CDR3aa
NA | TRBJ1-3 | TRBV2 | few | 13 | TGTGCCAGCCTAAAGACAGTTGGAAACACCATATATTTT | CASLKTVGNTIYF
TRBD1 | TRBJ2-3 | TRBV30 | few | 15 | TGTGCCTGGAGTACTTCGACAGGGGTCACAGATACGCAGTATTTT | CAWSTSTGVTDTQYF
TRBD1 | TRBJ2-7 | TRBV29-1 | few | 14 | TGCAGCGTTGATAAAGGGACAGGGGGTTACGAGCAGTACTTC | CSVDKGTGGYEQYF
TRBD1 | TRBJ1-4 | TRBV30 | few | 13 | TGTGCCTGGGACCGGGACAGAAATGAAAAACTGTTTTTT | CAWDRDRNEKLFF
NA | TRBJ2-3 | TRBV9 | few | 11 | TGTGCCAGCAGCGCAGGGTTAACGCAGTATTTT | CASSAGLTQYF
NA | TRBJ1-2 | TRBV19 | few | 13 | TGTGCCAGTAGTATGCAGGCCTCGAATGGCTACACCTTC | CASSMQASNGYTF
NA | TRBJ1-4 | TRBV30 | NA | 15 | TGTGCCTGGACTTTTTCAGCACTCAGTAATGAAAAACTGTTTTTT | CAWTFSALSNEKLFF
NA | TRBJ2-1 | TRBV23-1 | many | 13 | TGCGCCAGCAGTCAATCTAGGACAAATGAGCAGTTCTTC | CASSQSRTNEQFF
TRBD2 | TRBJ2-1 | TRBV30 | few | 14 | TGTGCCTGGAGTTTCAGGACTAGCATCAATGAGCAGTTCTTC | CAWSFRTSINEQFF
TRBD1 | TRBJ1-1 | TRBV7-9 | few | 17 | TGTGCCAGCAGCCCGTGGGACAGGGGGAGAGGGAACACTGAAGCTTTCTTT | CASSPWDRGRGNTEAFF
NA | TRBJ1-3 | TRBV7-9 | few | 15 | TGTGCCAGCAGCCAATTCGACATTGGAGGAAACACCATATATTTT | CASSQFDIGGNTIYF
NA | TRBJ2-7 | TRBV2 | NA | 12 | TGTGCCAAACGCGACGGAGGCTACGAGCAGTACTTC | CAKRDGGYEQYF
NA | TRBJ2-3 | TRBV5-4 | few | 16 | TGTGCCAGCAGCTCCTTGGCAGGGCGTCGCACAGATACGCAGTATTTT | CASSSLAGRRTDTQYF
TRBD1 | TRBJ1-1 | TRBV30 | NA | 14 | TGTGCCTGGAGTGACCGACAGGGTAGTACTGAAGCTTTCTTT | CAWSDRQGSTEAFF
NA | TRBJ1-2 | TRBV5-3 | NA | 15 | TGTGCCAGAAGCTTGGCCTCTCCAGGGAAGAATGGCTACACCTTC | CARSLASPGKNGYTF
NA | TRBJ2-3 | TRBV30 | NA | 13 | TGTGCCTGGAGTCCAGGGACCGCAGATACGCAGTATTTT | CAWSPGTADTQYF
NA | TRBJ2-5 | TRBV30 | NA | 15 | TGTGCCTGGAGTCAGACGGGGGGCCTGGGAGAGACCCAGTACTTC | CAWSQTGGLGETQYF
NA | TRBJ1-2 | TRBV28 | few | 15 | TGTGCCAGCAGTCCCAGTAGTGGCTCGGAATATGGCTACACCTTC | CASSPSSGSEYGYTF
TRBD1 | TRBJ1-1 | TRBV7-2 | once | 13 | TGTGCCAGCAGCAGACAGGGGAACACTGAAGCTTTCTTT | CASSRQGNTEAFF
NA | TRBJ2-1 | TRBV9 | few | 11 | TGTGCCAGCAGCGCGAGGAATGAGCAGTTCTTC | CASSARNEQFF